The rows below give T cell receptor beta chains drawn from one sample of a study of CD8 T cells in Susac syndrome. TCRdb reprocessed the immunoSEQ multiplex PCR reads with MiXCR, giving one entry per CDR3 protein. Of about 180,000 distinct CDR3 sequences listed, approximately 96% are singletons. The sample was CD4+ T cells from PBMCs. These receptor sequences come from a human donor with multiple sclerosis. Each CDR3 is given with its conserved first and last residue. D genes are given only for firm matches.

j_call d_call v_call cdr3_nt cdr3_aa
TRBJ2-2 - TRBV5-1 TGCGCCAGCAGCTTGAACGAATTGACACCCGGGGAGCTGTTTTTT CASSLNELTPGELFF
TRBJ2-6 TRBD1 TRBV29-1 TGCAGCGTTGGACAGGGTAGCTCTGGGGCCAACGTCCTGACTTTC CSVGQGSSGANVLTF
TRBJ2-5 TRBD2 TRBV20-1 TGCAGTGCTAGCGGGGAGGGGACCCAGTACTTC CSASGEGTQYF
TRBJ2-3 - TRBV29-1 TGCAGCGTTGAAGGTCTCTCTACAGATACGCAGTATTTT CSVEGLSTDTQYF
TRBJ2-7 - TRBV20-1 TGCAGTGCTAGTCGCGGCGAGACCGGGGGAGAGCAGTACTTC CSASRGETGGEQYF
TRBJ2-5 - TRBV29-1 TGCAGCGGCGCGCGGCAGGTCCAAGAGACCCAGTACTTC CSGARQVQETQYF
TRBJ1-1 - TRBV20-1 TGCAGTGCTAGAGATCGTTTTGAAGCTTTCTTT CSARDRFEAFF
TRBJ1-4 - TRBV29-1 TGCAGCGGGGGGGGCGTAGGTGAAAAACTGTTTTTT CSGGGVGEKLFF
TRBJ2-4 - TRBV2 TGTGCCAGCAGACCCTCAGACAGTGGGATTCAGTACTTC CASRPSDSGIQYF
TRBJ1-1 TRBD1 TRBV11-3 TGTGCCAGCAGCTCGAACAGGGGTTCTGAAGCTTTCTTT CASSSNRGSEAFF
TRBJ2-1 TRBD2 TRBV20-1 TGCAGTGCTAGAGATCTAGGACTAGCTCTCGATGAGCAGTTCTTC CSARDLGLALDEQFF
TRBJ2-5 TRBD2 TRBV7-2 TGTGCCAGCAGCCCAGGGACTAGCGGGGGTCAAGAGACCCAGTACTTC CASSPGTSGGQETQYF